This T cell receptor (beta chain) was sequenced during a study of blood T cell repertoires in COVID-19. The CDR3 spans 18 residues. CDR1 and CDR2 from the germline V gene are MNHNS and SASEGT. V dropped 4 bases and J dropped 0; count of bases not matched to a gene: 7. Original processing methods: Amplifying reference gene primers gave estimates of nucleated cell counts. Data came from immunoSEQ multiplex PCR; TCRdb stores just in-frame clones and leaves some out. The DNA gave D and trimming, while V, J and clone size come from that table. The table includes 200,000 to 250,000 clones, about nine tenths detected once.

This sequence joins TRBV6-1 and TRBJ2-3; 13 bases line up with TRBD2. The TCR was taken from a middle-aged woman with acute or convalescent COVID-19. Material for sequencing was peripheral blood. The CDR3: CASSARRTSGGSTDTQYF. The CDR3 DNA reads TGTGCCAGCAGTGCACGCCGGACTAGCGGGGGAAGCACAGATACGCAGTATTTT.